The source of this T cell receptor (beta chain) is a study of blood T cell repertoires in COVID-19. Authors' processing steps: Reference gene primer amplification gave nucleated cell count estimates. Clones were read by immunoSEQ multiplex PCR, and TCRdb kept only the in-frame ones, dropping some. V and J calls and clone size are as listed in that table; D and trimming were resolved from the DNA. The profile shows around 250,000 clones, just over 85% of them singletons. The ends lost 5 bases at V and 5 bases at J; junction bases unmatched: 13. The germline CDR1 and CDR2 sequences are WSHSY and SAAADI. The CDR3 runs to 17 residues. Individuals aged about 18 to 90 years were recruited from fewer than 30 US areas.

The clonotype comes from a man between 18 and 35 years old who had recovered from COVID-19. The rearrangement links TRBV10-2 to TRBJ2-2; 8 bases are a match to TRBD2. Sequencing was carried out using PBMCs or T cells enriched from blood (not recorded which). CDR3 coding DNA: TGCGCCAGCAGTACCCCCTCTGGCGGGGGGTTAACCGGGGAGCTGTTTTTT. It specifies CASSTPSGGGLTGELFF.